These 28 T cell receptor beta chains came from one sample sequenced in a study of radiotherapy plus CTLA-4 blockade in lung cancer. Sequenced by immunoSEQ multiplex PCR; TCRdb stores in-frame clones only, minus some. The sample yields about 88,000 clones, 60% to 80% seen once. Material: peripheral blood, obtained from a patient treated with radiotherapy plus ipilimumab. All receptors come from a human donor with non-small cell lung cancer that progressed on radiotherapy plus ipilimumab.

This chain links TRBV12-5 with TRBJ2-2, with a tentative D call TRBD2 (6 bases). Trimming stripped 1 base from V and 4 bases from J, with 22 bases between. The CDR3 extends over 19 amino acids. The V gene's germline CDR1 is LGHNT and CDR2 FRNRAP. This chain's CDR3 is CASGLGPGTPGGGTGELFF. DNA for the CDR3: TGTGCTAGTGGTTTGGGACCAGGGACTCCCGGCGGTGGCACCGGGGAGCTGTTTTTT.

The count of this clone is one. The chain uses TRBV2 and TRBJ1-2; the D gene is possibly TRBD1 (5 bases). This CDR3 region has 13 residues. The V end lost 6 bases, the J end lost 2 bases, and 10 bases lay between the germline ends. Germline CDR1 and CDR2: SNHLY and FYNNEI. The CDR3 region is CASSRDGNYGYTF. CDR3 coding DNA: TGTGCCAGCAGCCGGGACGGAAACTATGGCTACACCTTC.

The chain links TRBV28 to TRBJ2-7, with a possible D match to TRBD2 (6 bases). The length of the CDR3 is 16 residues. Trimming removed 7 bases at V and 0 bases at J, with 19 bases between. The germline CDR1 and CDR2 sequences are MDHEN and SYDVKM. The CDR3 region is CASKAPGTAVSYEQYF. The CDR3 DNA is TGTGCCAGCAAGGCCCCCGGGACTGCAGTCTCCTACGAGCAGTACTTC.

This clone has only a few counts. The chain joins TRBV4-3 to TRBJ2-1; D is possibly TRBD2 (5 bases). The CDR3 has 13 residues. CDR1 is LGHNA, CDR2 YSLEER, per germline. V was trimmed by 4 bases and J by 9 bases, leaving 13 bases between them. The DNA of the CDR3 is TGCGCCAGCAGCCCCCTAACTAGGAGTGAGCAGTTCTTC. As protein: CASSPLTRSEQFF.

This sequence joins TRBV5-1 and TRBJ2-7; tentatively, D is TRBD2 (6 bases). CDR3 length: 15 residues. Germline V gene sequence: CDR1 SGHRS, CDR2 YFSETQ. The V gene lost 0 bases and the J gene lost 2 bases, with 12 bases spanning the gap. The CDR3 here is CASSLDGGTTYEQYF. DNA for the CDR3: TGCGCCAGCAGCTTGGACGGAGGGACCACCTACGAGCAGTACTTC.

This clone was seen a handful of times. V is TRBV5-6 and J is TRBJ1-2; no reliable D call. There are 14 residues in the CDR3. V lost 0 bases and J lost 3, with 9 bases in between. CDR1 SGHDT and CDR2 YYEEEE come from the germline V gene. CDR3 sequence reads: CASSLEIEDYGYTF. The CDR3 DNA reads TGTGCCAGCAGCTTGGAGATAGAGGACTATGGCTACACCTTC.

This rearrangement joins TRBV11-2 to TRBJ2-3; 11 nucleotides line up with TRBD2. CDR1 is SGHAT, CDR2 FQNNGV, per germline. Losses at the gene ends were 1 base for V and 9 bases for J; bases not matched to a gene: 12. This CDR3 spans 17 amino acids. The CDR3 here is CASSLASMSVAGGTQYF. The CDR3 nucleotides read TGTGCCAGCAGCTTAGCATCTATGAGTGTAGCGGGAGGGACGCAGTATTTT.

This clone was recorded once. The chain is built from TRBV7-9 and TRBJ1-1, with 7 bases matching TRBD1. Germline V CDR1 and CDR2: SEHNR, FQNEAQ (reference sequence). J was trimmed by 1 base and V by 5 bases; bases with no gene match: 7. The CDR3 is made up of 15 amino acids. The CDR3 DNA reads as TGTGCCAGCAGCACGGATAGACAGGGGAACACTGAAGCTTTCTTT. Protein sequence: CASSTDRQGNTEAFF. Drawing the rest from reference TRBV7-9 and TRBJ1-1, the complete variable domain is DTGVSQNPRHKITKRGQNVTFRCDPISEHNRLYWYRQTLGQGPEFLTYFQNEAQLEKSRLLSDRFSAERPKGSFSTLEIQRTEQGDSAMYLCASSTDRQGNTEAFFGQGTRLTVV.

This clone was picked up a small number of times. V usage is TRBV7-9 and J usage is TRBJ1-2; the D is unclear. The CDR3 has 14 residues. The V end was cut by 0 bases, the J end by 3 bases, with 8 bases between. The germline V gene encodes CDR1 SEHNR and CDR2 FQNEAQ (reference sequence). CDR3 in amino acids: CASSLAYRDYGYTF. In nucleotides, the CDR3 is TGTGCCAGCAGCTTAGCGTACAGAGACTATGGCTACACCTTC.

V usage is TRBV6-1 and J usage is TRBJ2-3, with a tentative D call TRBD2 (5 bases). CDR1 and CDR2 (germline): MNHNS, SASEGT. The V gene lost 3 bases and the J gene lost 4 bases, with 8 bases spanning the gap. This CDR3 has 13 residues. This CDR3 reads CASSDRRADTQYF. The CDR3 DNA sequence: TGTGCCAGCAGTGACCGGCGGGCAGATACGCAGTATTTT.

The chain employs TRBV25-1 and TRBJ2-3; D is possibly TRBD2 (6 bases). Germline V gene data show CDR1 as MGHDK and CDR2 as SYGVNS. With 4 bases removed from V and 1 base from J, the gap between germline ends came to 18 bases. The CDR3 is 17 amino acids. The CDR3 DNA sequence: TGTGCCAGCAGTGGGCGGGGACTGGGATGGGGCACAGATACGCAGTATTTT. Residues: CASSGRGLGWGTDTQYF.

The J gene is TRBJ2-5, the V gene TRBV27; possibly TRBD2 for D (6 bases). Germline V gives CDR1 MNHEY, CDR2 SMNVEV (reference sequence). Trimming pared 5 bases from V and 4 bases from J, leaving 23 bases between. This CDR3 is built from 17 residues. The CDR3 here is CASSRVYLRGAGETQYF. The CDR3, as DNA: TGTGCCAGCAGTCGGGTATATTTGAGGGGAGCGGGAGAGACCCAGTACTTC.

A few counts support this clone. J is TRBJ2-2 and V is TRBV18; D not resolved. The CDR3 is made up of 12 amino acids. V was shortened by 5 bases and J by 7 bases, with 8 bases between the two germline ends. CDR1 and CDR2 from the germline V gene are KGHSH and LQKENI. Here the CDR3 DNA reads TGTGCCAGCTCAGTCAGGATCGGGGAGCTGTTTTTT. Protein sequence: CASSVRIGELFF.

This clone was counted a single time. V usage is TRBV6-5 and J usage is TRBJ2-5; 7 nucleotides align to TRBD1. The CDR3 is made up of 13 amino acids. J gave up 5 bases and V 6 bases, and 6 bases lay outside the gene matches. Germline CDR1 reads MNHEY; CDR2 reads SVGAGI. The CDR3 here is CASRPTGLETQYF. Written as DNA, the CDR3 is TGTGCCAGCAGGCCGACAGGGTTGGAGACCCAGTACTTC.

The rearrangement joins TRBV27 to TRBJ2-3, with D possibly being TRBD2 (5 bases). Trimming left V 5 bases short and J 6 bases short, with 33 bases between. The CDR3 has 20 residues. CDR1 and CDR2 from the germline V gene are MNHEY and SMNVEV (reference sequence). CDR3 sequence: CASSLDPISAGGVPGDTQYF. The CDR3 DNA follows: TGTGCCAGCAGTCTCGATCCAATCTCGGCGGGCGGAGTTCCGGGGGATACGCAGTATTTT.

The J gene is TRBJ2-5, the V gene TRBV30; D remains ambiguous. Looked up from germline, CDR1 is GTSNPN and CDR2 is SVGIG (reference sequence). V was shortened by 1 base and J by 4 bases, with 13 bases between the two germline ends. The CDR3 spans 14 residues. This CDR3 reads CAWSGYSFSETQYF. CDR3 sequence (DNA): TGTGCCTGGAGTGGCTATTCTTTTTCAGAGACCCAGTACTTC.

The V call is TRBV10-3, the J call TRBJ2-2; D might be TRBD1 (5 bases). Germline V gene data show CDR1 as ENHRY and CDR2 as SYGVKD. CDR3 length: 14 residues. Trimming stripped 3 bases from V and 1 base from J, with 6 bases between. DNA of the CDR3: TGTGCCATCAGTGACGACAGGAACACCGGGGAGCTGTTTTTT. Translating it yields CAISDDRNTGELFF.

The chain is built from TRBV11-2 and TRBJ2-7, with D unclear. CDR1 and CDR2 from the germline V gene are SGHAT and FQNNGV. The CDR3 consists of 13 residues. V lost 5 bases and J lost 2, with 10 bases in between. Here the CDR3 reads CASSPNNPYEQYF. The CDR3 coding sequence is TGTGCCAGCAGCCCCAACAATCCCTACGAGCAGTACTTC.

The chain links TRBV28 to TRBJ2-3; D call uncertain. Trimming removed 2 bases from V and 0 bases from J, with 9 bases in between. The germline CDR1 and CDR2 sequences are MDHEN and SYDVKM. The CDR3 contains 15 residues. DNA of the CDR3: TGTGCCAGCAGTTTAGGAGCGACTAGCACAGATACGCAGTATTTT. This translates into CASSLGATSTDTQYF. Together with reference TRBV28 and TRBJ2-3, the CDR3 gives the full variable domain: DVKVTQSSRYLVKRTGEKVFLECVQDMDHENMFWYRQDPGLGLRLIYFSYDVKMKEKGDIPEGYSVSREKKERFSLILESASTNQTSMYLCASSLGATSTDTQYFGPGTRLTVL.

The J gene is TRBJ2-1, the V gene TRBV6-1; TRBD1 is a possible D gene (6 bases). The V gene's germline CDR1 is MNHNS and CDR2 SASEGT. The length of the CDR3 is 15 residues. The V end lost 1 base, the J end lost 6 bases, and 13 bases lay between the germline ends. CDR3 sequence (DNA): TGTGCCAGCAGTGAAGAGTGGACAGTCGGCAATGAGCAGTTCTTC. It encodes CASSEEWTVGNEQFF.

The chain carries TRBV7-3 and TRBJ2-1, with 10 bases matching TRBD2. The CDR3 totals 15 residues. CDR1 and CDR2 from the germline V gene are SGHTA and FQGTGA. V lost 5 bases to trimming and J lost 8 bases; unmatched junction nucleotides: 9. CDR3 sequence (DNA): TGTGCCAGCAGCCCTTCGGGACTAGCGCCCCATGAGCAGTTCTTC. Amino acid sequence: CASSPSGLAPHEQFF.

The CDR3 sequence: CASSQDGGSVFYNSPLHF. CDR3 nucleotides: TGCGCCAGCAGCCAAGATGGGGGGAGTGTTTTCTATAATTCACCCCTCCACTTT. This chain connects TRBV4-1 to TRBJ1-6; TRBD1 might be the D (5 bases). The V gene's germline CDR1 is MGHRA and CDR2 YSYEKL. The V end was cut by 0 bases, the J end by 3 bases, with 15 bases between. The CDR3 is made up of 18 amino acids.

This clone was seen just once. The chain couples TRBV21-1 to TRBJ2-7; TRBD1, the D gene given by the table, was not confirmed from the DNA. TRBV21-1 is a pseudogene segment. The CDR3 sequence is 16 residues long. CDR3 DNA: TGTGCCAGCAGCCCAAAGGGGGGTAGGGGGCCTGTGGAGCAGTACTTC. Protein: CASSPKGGRGPVEQYF.

The chain employs TRBV5-1 and TRBJ2-3; D might be TRBD1 or TRBD2, each matching 6 bases. V gave up 3 bases and J gave up 1 base, with 12 bases separating them. Germline lookup yields CDR1 SGHRS and CDR2 YFSETQ. The CDR3 loop spans 15 amino acids. DNA for the CDR3: TGCGCCAGCAGCTCGGAGGGACACCGCACAGATACGCAGTATTTT. Protein sequence: CASSSEGHRTDTQYF.

The J gene is TRBJ2-3, the V gene TRBV6-6, with TRBD1 identical over 10 bases. After removal of 2 bases from V and 6 bases from J, the junction contained 8 bases not matched to a gene. Germline CDR1 and CDR2: MNHNY and SVGAGI (reference sequence). The CDR3 covers 16 residues. CDR3 protein: CASSYPDRGLRDTQYF. The CDR3 DNA reads TGTGCCAGCAGTTACCCTGACAGGGGGCTACGGGATACGCAGTATTTT.

V usage is TRBV27 and J usage is TRBJ1-1; no reliable D call. The germline V and J ends were trimmed by 0 bases and 1 base, with 6 bases remaining between them. The V gene's germline CDR1 is MNHEY and CDR2 SMNVEV (reference sequence). The CDR3 loop spans 14 amino acids. CDR3 in amino acids: CASSLSFGNTEAFF. Here the CDR3 DNA reads TGTGCCAGCAGTTTATCGTTCGGGAACACTGAAGCTTTCTTT.

This sequence joins TRBV4-3 and TRBJ2-2; TRBD2 agrees at 8 bases. Per the germline V gene, CDR1 is LGHNA and CDR2 is YSLEER. CDR3 length equals 17 residues. The trim removed 0 bases at V and 4 bases at J, leaving 7 bases unmatched. The CDR3 bases are TGCGCCAGCAGCCAAGATTCATTCGGGGGGGCCACCGGGGAGCTGTTTTTT. This encodes CASSQDSFGGATGELFF.

This chain links TRBV7-9 with TRBJ1-4, with D possibly matching TRBD1 (6 bases). Germline CDR1 and CDR2: SEHNR and FQNEAQ (reference sequence). This CDR3 has 14 residues. Trimming took off 4 bases at V and 3 bases at J, with 9 bases between the two ends. In nucleotides, the CDR3 is TGTGCCAGCAGCTCGACAGGCGCTAATGAAAAACTGTTTTTT. The encoded protein is CASSSTGANEKLFF. The full variable domain, its missing parts supplied by reference TRBV7-9 and TRBJ1-4, is DTGVSQNPRHKITKRGQNVTFRCDPISEHNRLYWYRQTLGQGPEFLTYFQNEAQLEKSRLLSDRFSAERPKGSFSTLEIQRTEQGDSAMYLCASSSTGANEKLFFGSGTQLSVL.